These 26 T cell receptor beta chains were all obtained from the same sample, sequenced in a study of chemoradiotherapy in HPV16-positive cancers (dated by TCRdb to 2021 to 2024). The library was built by means of the immunoSEQ multiplex PCR assay. TCRdb provides this immuneACCESS table in a form limited to in-frame rearrangements. Some clones are lacking; in checked studies, under half of them reflect an unresolved V gene, and why the rest are absent is not known. The sample table contains around 6,200 clones; only one count was recorded for 65% to 75% of them. Approximately 30% of the sample is held by the ten biggest clonotypes. Specimen: tumor tissue, collected from a patient who underwent chemoradiotherapy. Source of these receptors: a human donor with HPV-associated anogenital cancer.

The sample holds a few counts of this clone. The DNA of the CDR3 is TGCGCCAGCAGCCAAGGACTAGCGGGAGGCTACGAGCAGTACTTC. It yields the protein CASSQGLAGGYEQYF. The genes are TRBV4-1 and TRBJ2-7; 13 bases map to TRBD2. CDR1 MGHRA and CDR2 YSYEKL come from the germline V gene. V was pared by 1 base and J by 3 bases, with 0 bases of the junction left unmatched. The CDR3 is 15 residues long.

This clone appeared once. The chain carries TRBV19 and TRBJ1-1; D call uncertain. CDR1 and CDR2 from the germline V gene are LNHDA and SQIVND (reference sequence). This CDR3 has 12 residues. Trimming removed 8 bases at V and 5 bases at J, with 12 bases between. CDR3 nucleotide sequence: TGTGCCAGTCGCCCCGGTAGGACTGAAGCTTTCTTT. Translating gives CASRPGRTEAFF.

The chain links TRBV6-4 to TRBJ2-7, with D tentatively TRBD2 (5 bases). The CDR3 consists of 13 residues. Trimming removed 3 bases from V and 3 bases from J, with 9 bases in between. The V gene's germline CDR1 is MRHNA and CDR2 SNTAGT. The chain's CDR3 is CASSEADGYEQYF. The CDR3 coding sequence is TGTGCCAGCAGTGAAGCGGACGGCTACGAGCAGTACTTC.

This clone has only a few counts. The chain recombines TRBV7-9 with TRBJ2-1; D unclear. Germline CDR1 is SEHNR and CDR2 is FQNEAQ (reference sequence). The CDR3 runs to 12 residues. V was pared by 5 bases and J by 8 bases, with 10 bases between. The CDR3 DNA reads TGTGCCAGCAGCGGTAGCCTCGATGAGCAGTTCTTC. Translation gives CASSGSLDEQFF. Full variable domain (rest looked up from reference TRBV7-9 and TRBJ2-1): DTGVSQNPRHKITKRGQNVTFRCDPISEHNRLYWYRQTLGQGPEFLTYFQNEAQLEKSRLLSDRFSAERPKGSFSTLEIQRTEQGDSAMYLCASSGSLDEQFFGPGTRLTVL.

The gene calls are TRBV7-3 and TRBJ1-2, with D perhaps matching TRBD1 (6 bases). There are 15 residues in the CDR3. Between the trimmed V and J ends, which lost 5 bases and 4 bases, there was a span of 17 bases. Germline CDR1 reads SGHTA; CDR2 reads FQGTGA. The DNA for the CDR3 is TGTGCCAGCAGCGGTCATGGGGGCAGCCTCTATGGCTACACCTTC. It codes for CASSGHGGSLYGYTF.

The V gene is TRBV6-6, the J gene TRBJ2-5; weak D call: TRBD2 (7 bases). Trimming took 2 bases from V and 4 from J, leaving 8 bases between them. This CDR3 has 13 amino acids. CDR1 is MNHNY and CDR2 is SVGAGI in the germline V gene (reference sequence). CDR3 region: CASSYRGGETQYF. CDR3 coding DNA: TGTGCCAGCAGTTACAGGGGGGGAGAGACCCAGTACTTC.

This clone was found a few times. The rearrangement uses TRBV6-5 and TRBJ1-5; D unclear. Germline V CDR1 and CDR2: MNHEY, SVGAGI. Trimming took 2 bases from V and 0 from J, leaving 11 bases between them. The length of the CDR3 is 16 residues. Here the CDR3 DNA reads TGTGCCAGCAGTTACAAGGGCCCTTATAGCAATCAGCCCCAGCATTTT. This sequence encodes CASSYKGPYSNQPQHF.

CDR3 DNA sequence: TGTGCCAGCTCACCTAACCCCCCCCGACAGACCTATGGCTACACCTTC. Translation gives CASSPNPPRQTYGYTF. The gene calls are TRBV18 and TRBJ1-2, with a possible D match to TRBD1 (5 bases). Per germline, CDR1 KGHSH and CDR2 LQKENI. Trimming took 3 bases from V and 4 from J, leaving 18 bases between them. The CDR3 length is 16 residues.

The chain carries TRBV28 and TRBJ1-4; 7 bases agree with TRBD1. Per the germline V gene, CDR1 is MDHEN and CDR2 is SYDVKM. With 5 bases clipped from V and 0 bases from J, the junction kept 6 bases outside the gene matches. The CDR3 is 16 residues long. This CDR3 is CASSVTGLPTNEKLFF. CDR3 bases: TGTGCCAGCAGTGTGACAGGGTTGCCAACTAATGAAAAACTGTTTTTT.

The chain carries TRBV30 and TRBJ1-1; 9 bases fit TRBD1. The CDR3 covers 13 residues. The V gene end was trimmed by 0 bases and the J gene end by 5 bases; junction bases not matched to a gene: 1. CDR1 is GTSNPN and CDR2 is SVGIG in the germline V gene (reference sequence). CDR3 nucleotide sequence: TGTGCCTGGAGTGTCGACAGGGGGACTGAAGCTTTCTTT. As protein: CAWSVDRGTEAFF.

This clone was counted only a few times. CDR3 DNA: TGTGCCAGCAGACAAACCGGGGAGCGGATGAACACTGAAGCTTTCTTT. Protein: CASRQTGERMNTEAFF. This rearrangement joins TRBV5-6 to TRBJ1-1; D is undetermined. Trimming stripped 5 bases from V and 0 bases from J, with 17 bases between. Germline V CDR1 and CDR2: SGHDT, YYEEEE. The CDR3 covers 16 residues.

Worth noting for this clone: The junction differs from germline at one of its ends, possibly a read error. The rearrangement joins TRBV2 to TRBJ2-7; TRBD2 matches 7 bases. Germline V gene sequence: CDR1 SNHLY, CDR2 FYNNEI. The CDR3 is made up of 10 amino acids. The CDR3 DNA sequence: TGTGCCAGCACCCACGGGGGGTCGGGCTTC. Amino acid sequence: CASTHGGSGF.

This clone was seen a few times. This chain joins TRBV9 and TRBJ2-5, with D unclear. V dropped 0 bases and J dropped 4 bases, with 13 bases sitting between them. CDR1 and CDR2 (germline): SGDLS, YYNGEE. The CDR3 has 15 residues. The CDR3 DNA sequence: TGTGCCAGCAGCGTAGATTCCGGGCGAGGAGAGACCCAGTACTTC. This gives the protein CASSVDSGRGETQYF.

The V call is TRBV7-9, the J call TRBJ2-7, with D possibly matching TRBD2 (5 bases). Germline loops: CDR1 SEHNR, CDR2 FQNEAQ (reference sequence). The CDR3 spans 13 residues. The ends were cut back, 6 bases at V and 4 bases at J, with 13 bases in the middle. The CDR3 loop reads CASRKEAGYEQYF. DNA for the CDR3: TGTGCCAGCAGGAAGGAGGCGGGTTACGAGCAGTACTTC.

This chain uses TRBV7-6 with TRBJ2-3; D is unclear. Germline values: CDR1 SGHVS, CDR2 FNYEAQ. Trimming shortened V by 1 base and J by 6 bases, and 8 bases separated the two germline ends. This CDR3 comprises 13 residues. The CDR3, as DNA: TGTGCCAGCAGCTTAGTCCCATCGGATACGCAGTATTTT. Translated, it gives CASSLVPSDTQYF.

The rearrangement uses TRBV14 and TRBJ1-2; no reliable D call. Germline V gene data show CDR1 as SGHDN and CDR2 as FVKESK. The V end was cut by 0 bases, the J end by 8 bases, with 10 bases between. There are 13 residues in the CDR3. The CDR3: CASSQESGRGYTF. CDR3 sequence (DNA): TGTGCCAGCAGCCAAGAGTCTGGGCGGGGCTACACCTTC.

The rearrangement uses TRBV9 and TRBJ1-6; the D gene is possibly TRBD1 (6 bases). Germline CDR1 reads SGDLS; CDR2 reads YYNGEE. The V and J ends lost 2 bases and 9 bases respectively, with 12 bases between them. This CDR3 region has 14 residues. This CDR3 is CASSVGGGGSPLHF. The CDR3 region has the DNA TGTGCCAGCAGCGTTGGCGGGGGCGGTTCACCCCTCCACTTT.

The chain has TRBV27 and TRBJ2-1; TRBD2 matches at 11 bases. CDR3 size: 16 residues. Losses at the gene ends were 6 bases for V and 4 bases for J; bases not matched to a gene: 8. Germline V lookup: CDR1 MNHEY, CDR2 SMNVEV (reference sequence). The CDR3 DNA is TGTGCCAGCAGCCCTTTTAGCGGGAGGGCTTACAATGAGCAGTTCTTC. Amino acids: CASSPFSGRAYNEQFF.

The chain has TRBV9 and TRBJ2-5; D might be TRBD2 (5 bases). CDR1 is SGDLS, CDR2 YYNGEE, per germline. V lost 0 bases and J lost 5, with 14 bases in between. This CDR3 is 15 amino acids long. CDR3: CASSVVSGFGETQYF. CDR3 bases: TGTGCCAGCAGCGTAGTATCGGGGTTCGGCGAGACCCAGTACTTC.

V and J are TRBV6-1 and TRBJ1-1; D is undetermined. Germline CDR1 is MNHNS and CDR2 is SASEGT. CDR3 length: 12 residues. Trimming stripped 0 bases from V and 5 bases from J, with 4 bases between. The CDR3 loop reads CASSEAWTEAFF. The CDR3 nucleotides read TGTGCCAGCAGTGAAGCTTGGACTGAAGCTTTCTTT.

This clone has just a few counts. The V call is TRBV5-4, the J call TRBJ2-2; the match to TRBD2 covers 15 bases. The CDR3 consists of 17 residues. V was clipped by 5 bases and J by 1 base; unmatched bases: 3. Germline-derived CDR1 and CDR2 are SGHNT and YYREEE (reference sequence). The CDR3 DNA reads as TGTGCCAGCAGACAGGGACTAGCGGGAGGGAACACCGGGGAGCTGTTTTTT. Translation gives CASRQGLAGGNTGELFF.

This clone was seen only a few times. The germline gene is not matched at one end of the junction; a read error may be the cause. This sequence joins TRBV20-1 and TRBJ2-3, with 10 nucleotides matching TRBD1. The CDR3 runs 10 residues. The germline gives CDR1 DFQATT, CDR2 SNEGSKA (reference sequence). The CDR3 reads CSAQPGTGDF. The CDR3 DNA sequence: TGCAGTGCGCAACCCGGGACAGGGGATTTT.

This clone was counted between two and nine times. CDR3 nucleotide sequence: TGCAGTGCTCAGAGGGCTAGTGGCTACACCTTC. Its protein is CSAQRASGYTF. The chain links TRBV20-1 to TRBJ1-2; D remains unclear. The CDR3 has 11 residues. The ends were cut back, 5 bases at V and 7 bases at J, with 11 bases in the middle. Germline-derived CDR1 and CDR2 are DFQATT and SNEGSKA (reference sequence).

This chain connects TRBV13 to TRBJ2-6; 7 nucleotides agree with TRBD1. The CDR3 runs to 21 residues. Germline trimming cut 3 bases from V and 1 base from J; bases unmatched to any gene: 18. Germline V gene lookup returns CDR1 PRHDT and CDR2 FYEKMQ (reference sequence). The CDR3 DNA follows: TGTGCCAGCAGCTTCATCGGACAGGTCCGCTACCCGCTATCTGGGGCCAACGTCCTGACTTTC. Amino acids: CASSFIGQVRYPLSGANVLTF.

Within the sample, this clone is medium-sized (0.01 to 0.1%). V gene TRBV19 combines with J gene TRBJ1-5, with D possibly TRBD1 on 6 matching bases. Germline CDR1 is LNHDA and CDR2 is SQIVND (reference sequence). This CDR3 has 14 residues. V lost 9 bases and J 0 bases, leaving 12 bases between the germline ends. In nucleotides, the CDR3 is TGTGCCAGGGGGAGGGGGAATAGCAATCAGCCCCAGCATTTT. Its protein is CARGRGNSNQPQHF. The full variable domain, rest sourced from reference TRBV19 and TRBJ1-5, is DGGITQSPKYLFRKEGQNVTLSCEQNLNHDAMYWYRQDPGQGLRLIYYSQIVNDFQKGDIAEGYSVSREKKESFPLTVTSAQKNPTAFYLCARGRGNSNQPQHFGDGTRLSIL.

V gene TRBV20-1 combines with J gene TRBJ1-1, with D possibly matching TRBD1 (5 bases). This CDR3 region has 11 residues. Germline V gives CDR1 DFQATT, CDR2 SNEGSKA (reference sequence). The ends were cut back, 7 bases at V and 4 bases at J, with 10 bases in the middle. The CDR3 nucleotides read TGCAGTGTTTTAAGGGGCACTGAAGCTTTCTTT. It specifies CSVLRGTEAFF.